This T cell receptor (beta chain) was obtained from a study of blood T cell repertoires in COVID-19. The overall study: Whether acute or convalescent, the COVID-19 samples came from the United States, Italy and Spain. In each case, the material was cDNA or gDNA derived from T cells, B-cell-depleted T cells, or PBMCs.

Original methodology: Amplifying reference gene primers gave estimates of nucleated cell counts. Clones were read by immunoSEQ multiplex PCR, and TCRdb kept only the in-frame ones, dropping some. From that table come the V and J calls and clone size; the DNA was used to work out D and trimming. Among about 120,000 clones listed, roughly nine tenths were seen once. Trimming left V 4 bases short and J 4 bases short, with 13 bases between. This CDR3 is built from 14 residues. From germline, CDR1 is SNHLY and CDR2 FYNNEI. This sequence joins TRBV2 and TRBJ1-1; no clear D. The sequence was obtained from a man between 65 and 85 years old who had recovered from COVID-19. Input material: peripheral blood. CDR3 DNA sequence: TGTGCCAGCAGTGTCGGTCTCGCGTCCACTGAAGCTTTCTTT. Protein sequence: CASSVGLASTEAFF.